These T cell receptor beta chains were read from a single sample in a study of radiation and T cells in renal cell carcinoma. Sequencing was performed with immunoSEQ multiplex PCR; in TCRdb, only in-frame clones are kept and a portion is missing. The sample lists 10,000 to 12,000 clones, 58% occurring once. The sequenced sample was tumor tissue, obtained from a patient whose treatment was nephrectomy without radiotherapy. These receptors were taken from a man aged 40-49 years with renal cell carcinoma. The CDR3 runs from the conserved cysteine through the conserved F or W. A D gene is named only where the DNA matches it firmly. For some rows the clone size is stated as once, few or many, or as a class when expanded; others skip it.

TRBV5-1	-	-	TRBJ2-3	TGCGCCAGCAGCTTGGCCCTGGGGACCACAGATACGCAGTATTTT	CASSLALGTTDTQYF
TRBV7-6	-	TRBD1	TRBJ2-1	TGTGCGGCCGGGACAGGGGGCTTAGCGGGGAGGAATGAGCAGTTCTTC	CAAGTGGLAGRNEQFF
TRBV28	-	-	TRBJ1-5	TGTGCCAGCAGTTTACCCCGGACAGCCTATAGGACCCAGCATTTT	CASSLPRTAYRTQHF
TRBV11-3	-	-	TRBJ2-2	TGTGCCAGCACCCCCGTCGACACACTCACCTCGAACACCGGGGAGCTGTTTTTT	CASTPVDTLTSNTGELFF
TRBV19	medium-sized	TRBD2	TRBJ2-7	TGTGCCAGTAGGCCACGTAGCGGGAGAGGATCCTTCTATAGCGAGCAGTACTTC	CASRPRSGRGSFYSEQYF
TRBV29-1	-	-	TRBJ2-7	TGCAGCGTCCGAGATTGGGGCGAGCAGTACTTC	CSVRDWGEQYF
TRBV29-1	-	TRBD1	TRBJ1-1	TGCAGCGCCAGGACAGGGGAGAATATGAACACTGAAGCTTTCTTT	CSARTGENMNTEAFF
TRBV19	-	-	TRBJ1-5	TGTGCCAGTAAATTCAGGGACAATCAGCCCCAGCATTTT	CASKFRDNQPQHF
TRBV7-8	-	-	TRBJ2-1	TGTGCCAGCAGCACGCTAGGAGGGCCCAACAATGAGCAGTTCTTC	CASSTLGGPNNEQFF
TRBV18	large	-	TRBJ1-5	TGTGCCAGCTCACCTATAGGAAGCCAGCCCCAGCATTTT	CASSPIGSQPQHF
TRBV11-2	-	TRBD1	TRBJ2-6	TGTGCCAGCAGCAGGTCCGGGACAGCTGGGGCCAACGTCCTGACTTTC	CASSRSGTAGANVLTF
TRBV30	-	-	TRBJ1-4	TGTGCCTGGAGTGCCCCCATAATAGGAGAAAAACTGTTTTTT	CAWSAPIIGEKLFF
TRBV9	once	-	TRBJ2-7	TGTGCCAGCAGCGTAGACGACGAGCAGTACTTC	CASSVDDEQYF
TRBV14	few	-	TRBJ1-1	TGTGCCAGCAGCCAATCGGGGGTCACTGAAGCTTTCTTT	CASSQSGVTEAFF
TRBV5-1	-	-	TRBJ1-6	TGCGCCAGCAGCCCACAGGGAGTTAATTCACCCCTCCACTTT	CASSPQGVNSPLHF
TRBV28	-	TRBD1	TRBJ1-2	TGTGCCAGCAGTGACTCCCCGTTTGGGACAGGTGACAGAGGCTACACCTTC	CASSDSPFGTGDRGYTF